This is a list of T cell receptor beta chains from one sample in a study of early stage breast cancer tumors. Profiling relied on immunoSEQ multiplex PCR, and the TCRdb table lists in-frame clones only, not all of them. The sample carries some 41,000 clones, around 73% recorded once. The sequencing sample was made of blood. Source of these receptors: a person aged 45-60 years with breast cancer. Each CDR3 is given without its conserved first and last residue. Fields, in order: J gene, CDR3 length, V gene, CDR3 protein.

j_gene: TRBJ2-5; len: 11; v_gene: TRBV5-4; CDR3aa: ASSLSTEETQY
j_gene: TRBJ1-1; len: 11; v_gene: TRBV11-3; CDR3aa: ASSQGVNTEAF
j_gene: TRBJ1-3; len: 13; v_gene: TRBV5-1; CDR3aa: ASRIDRTSGNTIY
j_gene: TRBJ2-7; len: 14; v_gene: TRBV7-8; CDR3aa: ASSPHLAGELYEQY
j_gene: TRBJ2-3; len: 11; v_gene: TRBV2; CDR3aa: ASKGLVSDTQY
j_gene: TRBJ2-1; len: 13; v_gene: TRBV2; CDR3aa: ASSEATGVLNEQF
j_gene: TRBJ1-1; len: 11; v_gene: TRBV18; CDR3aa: ASSPERNTEAF
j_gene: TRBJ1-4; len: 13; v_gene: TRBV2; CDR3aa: ASSEWAGSREKLF
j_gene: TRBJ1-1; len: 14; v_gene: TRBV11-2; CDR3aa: ASSLVGGVVSTEAF
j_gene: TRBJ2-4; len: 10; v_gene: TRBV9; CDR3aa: ASSPGSNIQY
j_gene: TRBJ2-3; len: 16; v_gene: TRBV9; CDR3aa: ASSKTTIAGGMTDTQY
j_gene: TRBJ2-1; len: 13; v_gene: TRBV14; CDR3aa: ASSQRTGLNNEQF
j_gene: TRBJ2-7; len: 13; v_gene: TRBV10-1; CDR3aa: ASSFYRGPPDEQY
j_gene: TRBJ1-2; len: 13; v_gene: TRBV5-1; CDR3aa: ASSLSGQGAAGYT
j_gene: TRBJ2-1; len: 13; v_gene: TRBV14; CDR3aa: ASSLGASSYNEQF
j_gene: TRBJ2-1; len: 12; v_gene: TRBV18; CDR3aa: ASSGTSGDNEQF
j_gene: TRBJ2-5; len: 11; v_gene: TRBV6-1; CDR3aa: ASRARLGETQY
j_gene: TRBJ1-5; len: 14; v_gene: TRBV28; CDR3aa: ASSSGTGYSNQPQH
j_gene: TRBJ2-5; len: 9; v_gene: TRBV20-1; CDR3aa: SATTQETQY
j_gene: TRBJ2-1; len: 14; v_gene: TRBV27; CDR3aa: ASRFTTGGPYNEQF
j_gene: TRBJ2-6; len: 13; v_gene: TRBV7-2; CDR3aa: ASSLRVRGANVLT
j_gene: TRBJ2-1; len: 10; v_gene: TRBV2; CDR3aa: ASRLSGDEQF
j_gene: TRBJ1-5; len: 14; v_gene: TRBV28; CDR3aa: ASRTILGGSNQPQH
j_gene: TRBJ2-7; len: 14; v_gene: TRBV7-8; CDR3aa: ASSLGGGLISYEQY
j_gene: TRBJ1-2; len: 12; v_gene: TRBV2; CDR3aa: ASSDAGLGYGYT
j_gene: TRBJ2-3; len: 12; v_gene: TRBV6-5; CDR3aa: ASADRGNTDTQY
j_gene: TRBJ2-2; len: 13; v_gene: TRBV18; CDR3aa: ASSPPAGHTGELF
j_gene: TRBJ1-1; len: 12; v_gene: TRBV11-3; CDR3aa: ASSSRQLNTEAF
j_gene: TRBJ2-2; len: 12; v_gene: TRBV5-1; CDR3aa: ASSLTSNTGELF
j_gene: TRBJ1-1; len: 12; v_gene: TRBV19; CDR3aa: ASSISGATAEAF
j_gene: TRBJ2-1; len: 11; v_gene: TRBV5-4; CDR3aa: ASSPQGANEQF
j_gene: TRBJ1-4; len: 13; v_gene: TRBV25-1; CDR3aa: ASSDRGQGLEKLF
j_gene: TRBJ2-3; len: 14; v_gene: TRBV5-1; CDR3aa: ASSAQSRAYRDTQY
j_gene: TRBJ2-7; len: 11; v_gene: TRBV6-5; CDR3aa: ASSDRAAYEQY
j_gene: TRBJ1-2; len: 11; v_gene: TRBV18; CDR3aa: ASSPPDSYGYT
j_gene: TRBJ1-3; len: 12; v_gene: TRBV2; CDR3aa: ASSEALPRDTIY
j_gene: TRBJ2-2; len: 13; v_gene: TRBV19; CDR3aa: ASQHRGQDTGELF
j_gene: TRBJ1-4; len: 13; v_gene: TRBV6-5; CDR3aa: ASSYRTPTNEKLF
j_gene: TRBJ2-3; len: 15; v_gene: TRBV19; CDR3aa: ASSIGSERGWTDTQY
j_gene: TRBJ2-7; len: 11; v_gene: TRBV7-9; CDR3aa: ASSLAGPSEQY
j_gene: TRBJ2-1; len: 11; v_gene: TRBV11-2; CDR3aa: ASSPVARYEQF
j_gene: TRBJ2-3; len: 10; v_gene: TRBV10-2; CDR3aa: AAGATTDTQY
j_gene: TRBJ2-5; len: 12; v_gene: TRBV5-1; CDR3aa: ASSNGTSKETQY
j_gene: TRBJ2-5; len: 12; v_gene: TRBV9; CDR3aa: ASSKSGTQETQY
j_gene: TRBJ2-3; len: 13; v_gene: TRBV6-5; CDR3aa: ASSYSPGGTDTQY
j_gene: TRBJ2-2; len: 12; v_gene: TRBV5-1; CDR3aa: AIRGIGNTGELF
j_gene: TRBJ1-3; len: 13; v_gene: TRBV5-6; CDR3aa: ASTLGASSGNTIY
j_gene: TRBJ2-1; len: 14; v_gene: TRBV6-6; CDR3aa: ASSYWAGSSYNEQF
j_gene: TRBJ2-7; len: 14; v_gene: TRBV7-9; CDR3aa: ASSLGFSGRSNEQY
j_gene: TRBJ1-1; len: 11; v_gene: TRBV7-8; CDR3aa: ASSYRGNTEAF
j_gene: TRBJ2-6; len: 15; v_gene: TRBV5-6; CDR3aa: ASRLLAGGLGANVLT
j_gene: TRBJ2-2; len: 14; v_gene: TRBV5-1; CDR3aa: ASSLALDRATGELF
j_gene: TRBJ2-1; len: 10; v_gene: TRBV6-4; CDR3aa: ASSDQAGEQF